The T cell receptor beta chain described here comes from a study of radiation and T cells in renal cell carcinoma. Details on this clone: Antigen unknown.

The time point here: baseline pretreatment blood. Stated treatment: 15 Gy SBRT to primary tumor, nephrectomy 4 weeks later. The tumor was a clear cell renal cell carcinoma. Sequenced by immunoSEQ multiplex PCR; TCRdb stores in-frame clones only, minus some. The data hold about 95,000 clones, with about 88% observed a single time. Findings and limits, study-wide: No pretreatment tumor biopsies were available for baseline clonotypes. Top tumor clonotypes rose in blood 2 weeks post-radiation, then contracted.

V lost 0 bases to trimming and J lost 0 bases, with 7 bases between them. Germline-derived CDR1 and CDR2 are SGHNT and YYREEE (reference sequence). The CDR3 sequence is 14 residues long. This sequence joins TRBV5-4 and TRBJ2-7; no clear D. The source was blood, collected from a patient whose treatment included radiotherapy and nephrectomy. This TCR derives from a man aged 45-65 years with renal cell carcinoma. CDR3 sequence: CASSLVQSSYEQYF. CDR3 DNA: TGTGCCAGCAGCTTGGTCCAGAGCTCCTACGAGCAGTACTTC.